This is a list of T cell receptor beta chains from one sample in a study of T cells in localized non-small cell lung cancer. Produced via immunoSEQ multiplex PCR; TCRdb's table is partial and in-frame only. The sample lists 40,000 to 60,000 clones, around 86% seen once, with 16% in the top ten. Sequenced here: PBMCs, sampled before any cancer treatment. The receptors shown here come from a female donor with stage II lung adenocarcinoma. The conserved cysteine and the conserved F or W are not part of the CDR3 here.

j_gene: TRBJ2-7; v_gene: TRBV5-1; CDR3aa: ASSPNRGLYSITYEQY
j_gene: TRBJ2-5; v_gene: TRBV5-4; CDR3aa: ASSSLGTGEETQY
j_gene: TRBJ1-2; v_gene: TRBV18; CDR3aa: ASSPETGGIYGYT
j_gene: TRBJ2-2; v_gene: TRBV6-1; CDR3aa: ASSEIRLNTGELF
j_gene: TRBJ2-7; v_gene: TRBV29-1; CDR3aa: SVTYAHEQY
j_gene: TRBJ2-3; v_gene: TRBV5-1; CDR3aa: ASSLRDRATDTQY
j_gene: TRBJ1-1; v_gene: TRBV5-4; CDR3aa: ASSGDFMNTEAF
j_gene: TRBJ2-3; v_gene: TRBV5-1; CDR3aa: ASSLSSDTQY
j_gene: TRBJ1-1; v_gene: TRBV25-1; CDR3aa: ASSEPGTDTMGAEAF
j_gene: TRBJ1-5; v_gene: TRBV7-9; CDR3aa: ASSYGEGQGNQPQH
j_gene: TRBJ1-2; v_gene: TRBV6-4; CDR3aa: ASSDSNYGGYT
j_gene: TRBJ2-1; v_gene: TRBV7-2; CDR3aa: ASSLAGSNEQF
j_gene: TRBJ1-3; v_gene: TRBV14; CDR3aa: ASSQVGPTSGNTIY
j_gene: TRBJ1-2; v_gene: TRBV4-2; CDR3aa: ASSQGTWGRGNYGYT
j_gene: TRBJ1-1; v_gene: TRBV2; CDR3aa: ASKGQLQNTEAF
j_gene: TRBJ2-3; v_gene: TRBV6-5; CDR3aa: ASSYSIGELTDTQY
j_gene: TRBJ1-2; v_gene: TRBV30; CDR3aa: AWVYPFGTSWGYT
j_gene: TRBJ1-2; v_gene: TRBV5-1; CDR3aa: ASSWGLTGRSNYGYT
j_gene: TRBJ2-1; v_gene: TRBV5-4; CDR3aa: AAAHGPNEQF
j_gene: TRBJ1-1; v_gene: TRBV25-1; CDR3aa: ASRVTGANTEVF
j_gene: TRBJ1-1; v_gene: TRBV6-1; CDR3aa: ATSGTLNTEAF
j_gene: TRBJ2-3; v_gene: TRBV2; CDR3aa: ASSEWRGQY